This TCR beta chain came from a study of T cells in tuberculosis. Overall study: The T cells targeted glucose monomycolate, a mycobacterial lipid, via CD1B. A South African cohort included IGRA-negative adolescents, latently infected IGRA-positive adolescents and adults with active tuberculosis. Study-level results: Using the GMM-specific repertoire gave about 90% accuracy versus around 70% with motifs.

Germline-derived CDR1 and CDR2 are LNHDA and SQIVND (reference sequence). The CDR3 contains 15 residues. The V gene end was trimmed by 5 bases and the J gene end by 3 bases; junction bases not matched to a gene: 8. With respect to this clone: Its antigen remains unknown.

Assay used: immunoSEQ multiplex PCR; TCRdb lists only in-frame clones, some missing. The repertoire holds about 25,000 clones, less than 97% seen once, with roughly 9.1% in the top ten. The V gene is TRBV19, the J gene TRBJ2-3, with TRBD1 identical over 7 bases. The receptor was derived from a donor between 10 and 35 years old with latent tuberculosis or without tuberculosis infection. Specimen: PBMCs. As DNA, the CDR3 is TGTGCCAGTAGTTTAGGGGGCTTTGGTACAGATACGCAGTATTTT. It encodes CASSLGGFGTDTQYF.